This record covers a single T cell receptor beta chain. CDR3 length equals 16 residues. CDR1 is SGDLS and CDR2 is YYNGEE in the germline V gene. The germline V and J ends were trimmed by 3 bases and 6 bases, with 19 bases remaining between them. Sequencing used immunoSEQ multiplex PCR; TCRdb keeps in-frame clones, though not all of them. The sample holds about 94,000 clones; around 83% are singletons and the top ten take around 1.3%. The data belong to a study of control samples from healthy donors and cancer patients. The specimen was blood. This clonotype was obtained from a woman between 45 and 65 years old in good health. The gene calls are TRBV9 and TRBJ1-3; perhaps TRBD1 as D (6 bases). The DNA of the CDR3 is TGTGCCAGCAGCGCGCAACAGGGTTCCCCATTAAACACCATATATTTT. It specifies CASSAQQGSPLNTIYF.